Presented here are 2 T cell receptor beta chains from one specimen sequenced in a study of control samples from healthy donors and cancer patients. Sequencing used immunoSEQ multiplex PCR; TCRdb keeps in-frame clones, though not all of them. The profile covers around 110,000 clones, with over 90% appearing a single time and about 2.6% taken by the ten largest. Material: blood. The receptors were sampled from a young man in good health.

The CDR3 reads CASMVSGGARETQYF. The DNA for the CDR3 is TGCGCCAGCATGGTTAGCGGGGGGGCCCGAGAGACCCAGTACTTC. The chain recombines TRBV5-1 with TRBJ2-5; 11 positions agree with TRBD2. V lost 6 bases, J lost 4 bases, and 8 bases stayed unmatched. The CDR3 extends over 15 amino acids. Germline lookup yields CDR1 SGHRS and CDR2 YFSETQ.

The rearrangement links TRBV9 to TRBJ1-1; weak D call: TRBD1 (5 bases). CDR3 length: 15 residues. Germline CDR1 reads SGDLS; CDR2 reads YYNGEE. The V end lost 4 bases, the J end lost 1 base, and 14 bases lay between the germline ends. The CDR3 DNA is TGTGCCAGCAGCCCAGCGGGACGGCCGAACACTGAAGCTTTCTTT. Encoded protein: CASSPAGRPNTEAFF.